A selection of T cell receptor beta chains follows, all from one sample in a study of T cells in Graves' hyperthyroidism and ophthalmopathy. TCRdb fed the multiplex PCR reads into MiXCR, producing one record per CDR3 protein. This repertoire shows around 190,000 distinct CDR3 sequences, approximately 15% found once; its top ten account for about 29%. The source material was blood. The receptors stem from a woman in her fifties or sixties with Graves' hyperthyroidism. The CDR3 runs from the conserved cysteine through the conserved F or W. The D gene is left open where the match is weak. Not all rows give a size; the values are once, few, many and, for expanded clones, a class.

CDR3nt	CDR3aa	v_gene	j_gene	len	d_gene	abundance
TGTGCCAGCAGCTTAGGTCGGGCAACCACTGAAGCTTTCTTT	CASSLGRATTEAFF	TRBV13	TRBJ1-1	14	.	many
TGCAGTGCGGTATGGGAAGCGGGGAAGGGGGAGACCCAGTACTTC	CSAVWEAGKGETQYF	TRBV20-1	TRBJ2-5	15	TRBD2	many
TGTGCCAGCAGCAAACAGGGGGCGTCAGGCTCCTACAATGAGCAGTTCTTC	CASSKQGASGSYNEQFF	TRBV7-6	TRBJ2-1	17	TRBD1	.
TGTGCCAGCAGAAGAGACCCCGGGGGGGTCTTTAGTGCGGGCTCCTACAATGAGCAGTTCTTC	CASRRDPGGVFSAGSYNEQFF	TRBV6-1	TRBJ2-1	21	TRBD2	.
TGTGCCAGCAGGGCCTGGCAGGCCGGGAACACTGAAGCTTTCTTT	CASRAWQAGNTEAFF	TRBV2	TRBJ1-1	15	.	many
TGTGCCAGCAAACAGGCGGGCAATCAGCCCCAGCATTTT	CASKQAGNQPQHF	TRBV28	TRBJ1-5	13	.	many
TGTGCCAGCAGCTTAACGGACGAAGTGAACACTGAAGCTTTCTTT	CASSLTDEVNTEAFF	TRBV11-3	TRBJ1-1	15	.	.
TGCAGCGTTGGTTCTGGCTACGAGCAGTACTTC	CSVGSGYEQYF	TRBV29-1	TRBJ2-7	11	.	many
TGCGCCAGCAGCCCGACCCAGACAGTCGCCTACGAGCAGTACTTC	CASSPTQTVAYEQYF	TRBV5-1	TRBJ2-7	15	.	few
TGTGCCAGCAGTTTAGAGACAGGGGTCGGCTACACCTTC	CASSLETGVGYTF	TRBV28	TRBJ1-2	13	TRBD1	many
TGTGCCAGTAGTCTGACACCACCTACCTACAATGAGCAGTTCTTC	CASSLTPPTYNEQFF	TRBV19	TRBJ2-1	15	.	many
TGTGCCAGCAGCTTAGTCCCGGGACAGGGAGCTGAGCAGTTCTTC	CASSLVPGQGAEQFF	TRBV11-2	TRBJ2-1	15	TRBD1	many
TGTGCCAGCAGCTTGGCCAGTCCTGACAGGGGGAGCACTGAAGCTTTCTTT	CASSLASPDRGSTEAFF	TRBV7-6	TRBJ1-1	17	TRBD1	.
TGTGCCAGCAGTCCCCAGCTAGCGGGGAGGCACGAGCAGTACTTC	CASSPQLAGRHEQYF	TRBV28	TRBJ2-7	15	TRBD2	many
TGTGCCACCAGTGATCCAGGACAGGGGGCAACTAATGAAAAACTGTTTTTT	CATSDPGQGATNEKLFF	TRBV24-1	TRBJ1-4	17	TRBD1	.
TGCGCCAGCAGCCAGGATTACAGGGGTCCTGAAGCTTTCTTT	CASSQDYRGPEAFF	TRBV4-1	TRBJ1-1	14	TRBD1	few
TGTGCCAGCAGCTTGGAAGGCCTAGCGGGGGGGAGGACAGATACGCAGTATTTT	CASSLEGLAGGRTDTQYF	TRBV5-4	TRBJ2-3	18	TRBD2	.
TGCAGTGCTAGAGCGTCGGGGGGGAGGCGCCACGAGCAGTACTTC	CSARASGGRRHEQYF	TRBV20-1	TRBJ2-7	15	TRBD2	.
TGTGCCAGTAGTATAGGTCAGGGCGACACCGGGGAGCTGTTTTTT	CASSIGQGDTGELFF	TRBV19	TRBJ2-2	15	.	few
TGTGCCAGCACCCCGGGGTCTAGCGGTAAAGAGACCCAGTACTTC	CASTPGSSGKETQYF	TRBV12-3/TRBV12-4	TRBJ2-5	15	TRBD2	.
TGTGCCAGCCTTACAATTAAAGCGGGGGCAGGGGACGCTTTCTTT	CASLTIKAGAGDAFF	TRBV6-1	TRBJ1-1	15	.	many
TGCAGCGTTGAGAGGGCGGCTGGCGGTCAAGCTTTCTTT	CSVERAAGGQAFF	TRBV29-1	TRBJ1-1	13	.	many
TGTGCCAGCAGTAACGACATCAGCCAGCAGTACTTC	CASSNDISQQYF	TRBV6-1	TRBJ2-7	12	.	.
TGTGCCAGCAGTTTCGGACAGACTGGAAACACCATATATTTT	CASSFGQTGNTIYF	TRBV12-3/TRBV12-4	TRBJ1-3	14	.	many
TGTGCCAGCAGCCCAGGGGGTACCAACTACGAGCAGTACTTC	CASSPGGTNYEQYF	TRBV7-9	TRBJ2-7	14	TRBD1	many
TGTGCCAGTAGACCAGCGGCGAACACCGGGGAGCTGTTTTTT	CASRPAANTGELFF	TRBV19	TRBJ2-2	14	.	many
TGCAGTGCTAGGGATAACACTGAAGCTTTCTTT	CSARDNTEAFF	TRBV20-1	TRBJ1-1	11	.	.
TGCAGCGTTGAAATCCCGGGACAGGGGGAATGGGAGCAGTACTTC	CSVEIPGQGEWEQYF	TRBV29-1	TRBJ2-7	15	TRBD1	many
TGTGCCAGCAGCCCCATTAAGACGCCGGGACAGGGGACCCGAGCGTACAATGAGCAGTTCTTC	CASSPIKTPGQGTRAYNEQFF	TRBV7-9	TRBJ2-1	21	TRBD1	.
TGCGCCAGCAGCTTAACCGGGACTAGCGACGAGCAGTACTTC	CASSLTGTSDEQYF	TRBV5-1	TRBJ2-7	14	TRBD2	few
TGTGCCACCAGGGGTAACACAGATACGCAGTATTTT	CATRGNTDTQYF	TRBV2	TRBJ2-3	12	.	many
TGTGCCAGCAGTTCGTCCGGGACAGGAGGGAACACTGAAGCTTTCTTT	CASSSSGTGGNTEAFF	TRBV6-5	TRBJ1-1	16	TRBD1	.
TGTGCCAGCTCACCACCGAGGGACAGGGTCACAGATACGCAGTATTTT	CASSPPRDRVTDTQYF	TRBV18	TRBJ2-3	16	TRBD1	many
TGCAGCGTTGATCGGGCGGGGGGCACGAACACTGAAGCTTTCTTT	CSVDRAGGTNTEAFF	TRBV29-1	TRBJ1-1	15	.	many
TGCAGCGTTGGACGAAGGATGGCGGACGAGCAGTACTTC	CSVGRRMADEQYF	TRBV29-1	TRBJ2-7	13	.	few
TGTGCCAGCAGCGTAGTGCCGACGTTATTCTCTGAAGCTTTCTTT	CASSVVPTLFSEAFF	TRBV9	TRBJ1-1	15	.	many
TGTGCCAGCAGCGTACCCCCGACGCTCCTGGCTCTCACAGATACGCAGTATTTT	CASSVPPTLLALTDTQYF	TRBV9	TRBJ2-3	18	.	many
TGTGCCAGCGGAACAGGGCTGAACACTGAAGCTTTCTTT	CASGTGLNTEAFF	TRBV28	TRBJ1-1	13	.	many
TGTGCCACCAGCAGAGAACAGGGGGAGCTTGAAGCTTTCTTT	CATSREQGELEAFF	TRBV15	TRBJ1-1	14	TRBD1	few
TGTGCCAGCAGCTTAGATCAGGTCCAAGAGACCCAGTACTTC	CASSLDQVQETQYF	TRBV11-2	TRBJ2-5	14	.	.
TGCGCCAGCAGCCCCACTGGGGGCCAGAGGACCCCGACAGATACGCAGTATTTT	CASSPTGGQRTPTDTQYF	TRBV5-1	TRBJ2-3	18	.	many
TGCAGTGCTAGAGCCAGGACAGGGGGAAAGGTACGCGGACCTGGCTACACCTTC	CSARARTGGKVRGPGYTF	TRBV20-1	TRBJ1-2	18	TRBD1	few
TGTGCCAGCAGCACTTGGACAGGGTTCCTCTACGAGCAGTACTTC	CASSTWTGFLYEQYF	TRBV9	TRBJ2-7	15	TRBD1	few
TGTGCCAGCAGCCAACTAGCGGGGGGGCGACGCAATGAGCAGTTCTTC	CASSQLAGGRRNEQFF	TRBV3-1	TRBJ2-1	16	TRBD2	many
TGTGCCAGCAACACCCCTCCCAACACTGAAGCTTTCTTT	CASNTPPNTEAFF	TRBV6-2/TRBV6-3	TRBJ1-1	13	.	many
TGTGCCTCGGGCAGAACTGGAAACACCATATATTTT	CASGRTGNTIYF	TRBV7-9	TRBJ1-3	12	.	.
TGTGCCAGCAGTTCCGGGCGGCGGGGGGGCCGTGGGCGGGACACCGGGGAGCTGTTTTTT	CASSSGRRGGRGRDTGELFF	TRBV27	TRBJ2-2	20	TRBD2	many
TGCGCCAGCAGCCTCTTAGTGGACCGGAACACTGAAGCTTTCTTT	CASSLLVDRNTEAFF	TRBV4-1	TRBJ1-1	15	.	.
TGTGCCAGCAGACGGGGGTACACTGAAGCTTTCTTT	CASRRGYTEAFF	TRBV25-1	TRBJ1-1	12	.	many
TGTGCCAGCAGTTTAGTCCAGTTTCGGGAGACCCAGTACTTC	CASSLVQFRETQYF	TRBV28	TRBJ2-5	14	.	.